This TCR beta chain is from a study of CD4+ T cells in melanoma. Findings and caveats of the study: A reported correlation linked neoantigen-specific CD4+ T cells to CD8+, macrophage and B cell function. In melanoma, neoantigen-specific CD4+ T cells reportedly differed in differentiation state.

Only in-frame clones appear in the TCRdb table, and some are missing; sequencing was by immunoSEQ multiplex PCR. The table has 18,000 or so clones, over 70% seen once. As to this clone: The antigen is not known.

Trimming cost V 2 bases and J 4 bases; bases outside gene matches: 12. This CDR3 is built from 17 residues. Germline assignment: CDR1 MNHEY and CDR2 SMNVEV (reference sequence). This TCR was recovered from a human donor with melanoma. Specimen: cells from a culture (not recorded whether cultured in vitro). The chain joins TRBV27 to TRBJ1-2; 8 bases fit TRBD1. As DNA, the CDR3 is TGTGCCAGCAGTTTAAAAGGACAGGGCGCCCCTATCTATGGCTACACCTTC. Residues: CASSLKGQGAPIYGYTF.